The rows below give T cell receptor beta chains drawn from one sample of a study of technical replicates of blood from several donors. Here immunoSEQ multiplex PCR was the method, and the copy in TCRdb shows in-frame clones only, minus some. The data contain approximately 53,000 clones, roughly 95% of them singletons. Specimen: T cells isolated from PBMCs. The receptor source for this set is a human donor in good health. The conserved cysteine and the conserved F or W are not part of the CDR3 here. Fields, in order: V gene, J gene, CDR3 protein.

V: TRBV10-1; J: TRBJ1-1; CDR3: ASSESLEGDTEAF
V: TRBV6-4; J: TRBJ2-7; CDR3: ASRPTSGSSYEQY
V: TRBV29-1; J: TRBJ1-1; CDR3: SVGRQAAEAF
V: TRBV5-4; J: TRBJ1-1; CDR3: ASLGTGNTEAF
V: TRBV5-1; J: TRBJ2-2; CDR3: ASSSPYRTDFNTGELF
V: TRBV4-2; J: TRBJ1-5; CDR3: ASSQDIGGGQPQH
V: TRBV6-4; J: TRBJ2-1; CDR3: ASSDSTSGYNEQF
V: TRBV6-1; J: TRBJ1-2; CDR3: ASSDLRGNYGYT
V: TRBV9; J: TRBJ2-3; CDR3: ASSGTGQGTDTQY
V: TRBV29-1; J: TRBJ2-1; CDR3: SLMGTGNNEQF
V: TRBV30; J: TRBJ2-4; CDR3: AVKTSGRAVAKNIQY
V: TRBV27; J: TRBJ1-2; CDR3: ASSLSLVGGYT
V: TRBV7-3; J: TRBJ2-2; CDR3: ASSGTGENTGELF
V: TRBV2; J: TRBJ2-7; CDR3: ASSDPSRGGAREQY
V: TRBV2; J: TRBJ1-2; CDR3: ASRLGQSDYGYT
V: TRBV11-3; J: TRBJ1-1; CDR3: ASSPRGNTEAF
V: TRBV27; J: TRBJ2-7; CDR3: ASSLFTGRNDEQY